These 28 T cell receptor beta chains were sequenced from one sample in a study of T cell repertoires in cytomegalovirus infection. MiXCR, run by TCRdb on the reads, gives a single entry per CDR3 protein. The table lists 150,000 to 200,000 distinct CDR3 sequences, roughly 21% of them singletons, with roughly 25% in the top ten. Antigens of these TCRs are unknown. The sequencing here drew on CD8+ T cells from cultured PBMCs, taken from culture after CMV antigen stimulation. The receptors were sampled from a human donor in good health (CMV status not recorded). Some clones in this sample may be carry-over from other donors' samples.

This chain links TRBV7-9 with TRBJ2-7; 8 bases match TRBD1. Germline-derived CDR1 and CDR2 are SEHNR and FQNEAQ (reference sequence). The J segment lost 3 bases and the V segment lost 6 bases, leaving 1 base of the junction unmatched. The CDR3 totals 12 residues. CDR3: CASRDRDYEQYF. The CDR3 bases are TGTGCCAGCAGGGACAGGGACTACGAGCAGTACTTC.

The gene calls are TRBV4-1 and TRBJ2-7; possible D gene TRBD2, 5 bases. V dropped 0 bases and J dropped 3 bases, with 12 bases sitting between them. CDR1 and CDR2 from the germline V gene are MGHRA and YSYEKL. The CDR3 loop spans 15 amino acids. CDR3 bases: TGCGCCAGCAGCCAAGATCCGGGGATCTACTACGAGCAGTACTTC. Translating it yields CASSQDPGIYYEQYF.

This clonotype was detected only a few times. This chain uses TRBV7-2 with TRBJ2-7; a possible D gene is TRBD1 (6 bases). The germline V and J ends were trimmed by 5 bases and 5 bases, with 13 bases remaining between them. The CDR3 consists of 13 residues. Germline V gene sequence: CDR1 SGHTA, CDR2 FQGNSA. CDR3 in amino acids: CASSPNRAHEQYF. The CDR3 DNA follows: TGTGCCAGCAGCCCAAACAGGGCCCACGAGCAGTACTTC.

This chain links TRBV4-1 with TRBJ2-3; D possibly corresponds to TRBD1 (6 bases). CDR1 and CDR2 from the germline V gene are MGHRA and YSYEKL. The germline V and J ends were trimmed by 3 bases and 0 bases, with 13 bases remaining between them. The CDR3 covers 16 residues. The CDR3 DNA reads TGCGCCAGCAGCCAGCAGGGGCCTCCTAGCACAGATACGCAGTATTTT. This codes for CASSQQGPPSTDTQYF.

This clonotype showed up just a few times. The chain couples TRBV6-2 or TRBV6-3 to TRBJ2-1; D gene ambiguous. The length of the CDR3 is 14 residues. Trimming removed 6 bases at V and 6 bases at J, with 15 bases between. Germline V lookup: CDR1 MNHEY, CDR2 SVGEGT. The CDR3 loop is CASSLDLVGNEQFF. In nucleotides, the CDR3 is TGTGCCAGCAGCCTGGACCTCGTGGGCAATGAGCAGTTCTTC.

This clonotype appeared once. A read error may account for a junction end that differs from germline. The chain employs TRBV7-9 and TRBJ1-1, with 8 bases matching TRBD1. The CDR3 has 15 amino acids. The germline V gene encodes CDR1 SEHNR and CDR2 FQNEAQ (reference sequence). The CDR3 sequence: CASSSQQGGNSEAFF. The DNA of the CDR3 is TGTGCCAGCAGCTCGCAACAGGGGGGGAACTCTGAAGCTTTCTTT.

By its share, this clonotype is medium-sized. The chain couples TRBV7-2 to TRBJ2-1, with D possibly matching TRBD1 (5 bases). CDR3 size: 16 residues. Trimming pared 7 bases from V and 6 bases from J, leaving 22 bases between. The germline V gene has CDR1 SGHTA and CDR2 FQGNSA. CDR3 sequence: CASTKNPTQGFNEQFF. The CDR3 DNA is TGTGCCAGCACCAAAAACCCAACTCAGGGTTTCAATGAGCAGTTCTTC.

This chain links TRBV12-3 or TRBV12-4 with TRBJ2-1; D is perhaps TRBD1 (6 bases). The V and J ends lost 2 bases and 7 bases respectively, with 9 bases between them. The CDR3 runs to 13 residues. The CDR3 loop is CASSLNRANEQFF. The CDR3 DNA reads as TGTGCCAGCAGTTTAAACAGGGCAAATGAGCAGTTCTTC.

This clonotype was counted a few times. The chain links TRBV7-9 to TRBJ1-1; D unclear. V was clipped by 6 bases and J by 3 bases, with 8 bases between them. Per germline, CDR1 SEHNR and CDR2 FQNEAQ (reference sequence). This CDR3 region has 12 residues. The CDR3 protein is CASSNLDTEAFF. The DNA for the CDR3 is TGTGCCAGCAGTAACCTGGACACTGAAGCTTTCTTT.

This clonotype was observed a handful of times. This chain uses TRBV7-9 with TRBJ1-1; possible D gene TRBD1, 5 bases. The CDR3 totals 16 residues. Germline CDR1 reads SEHNR; CDR2 reads FQNEAQ (reference sequence). Trimming took 1 base from V and 0 from J, leaving 12 bases between them. CDR3 sequence (DNA): TGTGCCAGCAGCTTAGGCGACAGTTACATGAACACTGAAGCTTTCTTT. Protein: CASSLGDSYMNTEAFF. Using reference TRBV7-9 and TRBJ1-1 for the parts outside the CDR3, the full variable domain is DTGVSQNPRHKITKRGQNVTFRCDPISEHNRLYWYRQTLGQGPEFLTYFQNEAQLEKSRLLSDRFSAERPKGSFSTLEIQRTEQGDSAMYLCASSLGDSYMNTEAFFGQGTRLTVV.

V gene TRBV7-6 combines with J gene TRBJ1-1, with 7 bases matching TRBD1. The V segment lost 5 bases and the J segment 0 bases; nucleotides outside the gene matches: 12. The CDR3 has 17 residues. Germline loops: CDR1 SGHVS, CDR2 FNYEAQ. The CDR3 DNA reads TGTGCCAGCAGCCTCTCGGGGCCAGGGGGAGTGAACACTGAAGCTTTCTTT. It yields the protein CASSLSGPGGVNTEAFF.

This clonotype was picked up a small number of times. This sequence joins TRBV27 and TRBJ1-2, with D possibly matching TRBD1 (6 bases). The ends were cut back, 4 bases at V and 4 bases at J, with 22 bases in the middle. CDR3 size: 17 residues. The germline CDR1 and CDR2 sequences are MNHEY and SMNVEV (reference sequence). CDR3 protein: CASSSLTTGYPAYGYTF. DNA for the CDR3: TGTGCCAGCAGTTCCCTTACCACAGGGTACCCTGCCTATGGCTACACCTTC.

This chain connects TRBV11-2 to TRBJ2-5, with 10 nucleotides matching TRBD2. Unmatched junction bases numbered 2, after V lost 3 bases and J lost 1 base. Germline CDR1 reads SGHAT; CDR2 reads FQNNGV. The CDR3 is 15 amino acids. CDR3 protein: CASSFSGGSQETQYF. For the CDR3, the DNA is TGTGCCAGCAGCTTTAGCGGGGGGTCCCAAGAGACCCAGTACTTC.

This clonotype was found a few times. V is TRBV6-4 and J is TRBJ2-2, with a possible D match to TRBD2 (5 bases). In germline, CDR1 is MRHNA, CDR2 SNTAGT. The CDR3 is 15 amino acids. V was shortened by 3 bases and J by 1 base, with 9 bases between the two germline ends. The CDR3, as DNA: TGTGCCAGCAGTGAGCTTGCGGGGAACACCGGGGAGCTGTTTTTT. This codes for CASSELAGNTGELFF.

The rearrangement links TRBV11-2 to TRBJ1-3; 8 bases align to TRBD1. From germline, CDR1 is SGHAT and CDR2 FQNNGV. The CDR3 is made up of 15 amino acids. With V trimmed by 1 base and J by 6 bases, 5 bases remained unmatched. CDR3 amino acids: CASSLAGTGQNTIYF. The CDR3 DNA sequence: TGTGCCAGCAGCTTAGCAGGGACAGGACAAAACACCATATATTTT.

The chain employs TRBV4-3 and TRBJ1-2, with 9 bases fitting TRBD1. This CDR3 comprises 15 residues. CDR1 LGHNA and CDR2 YSLEER come from the germline V gene. The V and J ends lost 0 bases and 8 bases, in that order; junction bases with no gene match: 7. The CDR3 is CASSQELGTGRGYTF. CDR3 nucleotide sequence: TGCGCCAGCAGCCAAGAATTAGGGACAGGGCGCGGCTACACCTTC.

This sequence joins TRBV7-2 and TRBJ2-3; D is unresolved. The CDR3 spans 11 residues. Germline CDR1 reads SGHTA; CDR2 reads FQGNSA. Trimming took off 2 bases at V and 11 bases at J, with 8 bases between the two ends. Here the CDR3 reads CASSLPLQQYF. The DNA for the CDR3 is TGTGCCAGCAGCTTACCCCTTCAGCAGTATTTT. The variable domain in full, completed from reference TRBV7-2 and TRBJ2-3, reads GAGVSQSPSNKVTEKGKDVELRCDPISGHTALYWYRQSLGQGLEFLIYFQGNSAPDKSGLPSDRFSAERTGGSVSTLTIQRTQQEDSAVYLCASSLPLQQYFGPGTRLTVL.

The chain combines TRBV6-2 or TRBV6-3 with TRBJ1-5; D possibly corresponds to TRBD1 (5 bases). The CDR3 is 16 amino acids. V was cut by 2 bases and J by 6 bases, with 17 bases left in between. Germline V gives CDR1 MNHEY, CDR2 SVGEGT. The DNA of the CDR3 is TGTGCCAGCAGTTACAACCTTCCCAGGGCAACTCAGCCCCAGCATTTT. It specifies CASSYNLPRATQPQHF.

This clonotype was counted between two and nine times. The V gene is TRBV9, the J gene TRBJ2-3; 9 nucleotides agree with TRBD2. This CDR3 is 16 amino acids long. The ends lost 3 bases at V and 0 bases at J; junction bases unmatched: 5. Germline assignment: CDR1 SGDLS and CDR2 YYNGEE. The CDR3 coding sequence is TGTGCCAGCAGCGACTCTAGCGGGGCTAGCACAGATACGCAGTATTTT. Residues: CASSDSSGASTDTQYF.

The chain combines TRBV12-3 or TRBV12-4 with TRBJ2-2; TRBD1 is a possible D gene (5 bases). CDR3 size: 16 residues. Trimming pared 2 bases from V and 6 bases from J, leaving 16 bases between. CDR3 DNA: TGTGCCAGCAGTTTACAGGGCCCAAAAACCCCCGGGGAGCTGTTTTTT. Translated, it gives CASSLQGPKTPGELFF.

The V gene is TRBV4-3, the J gene TRBJ2-7; 8 bases are a match to TRBD2. With 2 bases clipped from V and 3 bases from J, the junction kept 6 bases outside the gene matches. In germline, CDR1 is LGHNA, CDR2 YSLEER. This CDR3 is built from 15 residues. The CDR3 DNA follows: TGCGCCAGCAGCCAAATGAGCGGGGGTGACTACGAGCAGTACTTC. Translation: CASSQMSGGDYEQYF.

The gene calls are TRBV7-2 and TRBJ1-1; D ambiguous. V lost 5 bases and J lost 7, with 11 bases in between. The CDR3 has 12 amino acids. The germline gives CDR1 SGHTA, CDR2 FQGNSA. The CDR3 bases are TGTGCCAGCAGCCCCGGACGGATTGAAGCTTTCTTT. Translating it yields CASSPGRIEAFF.

The chain uses TRBV27 and TRBJ2-1, with TRBD2 as a possible D gene (6 bases). CDR3 length: 14 residues. The V end was cut by 10 bases, the J end by 6 bases, with 19 bases between. Germline lookup yields CDR1 MNHEY and CDR2 SMNVEV (reference sequence). The CDR3 nucleotides read TGTGCCACCCAGCCGAGGTTCGGGGGCAATGAGCAGTTCTTC. This sequence encodes CATQPRFGGNEQFF.

This clonotype came up a few times. The genes are TRBV6-2 or TRBV6-3 and TRBJ1-5, with TRBD1 matching 9 bases. V was pared by 5 bases and J by 8 bases, with 7 bases of the junction left unmatched. CDR3 size: 14 residues. CDR1 and CDR2 (germline): MNHEY, SVGEGT. CDR3 residues: CASSHRGPGEPQHF. DNA for the CDR3: TGTGCCAGCAGTCACAGGGGGCCTGGGGAGCCCCAGCATTTT.

This clonotype was found many times. CDR3 DNA sequence: TGTGCCAGCACTCTGGGGGGTGAAGCTTTCTTT. It encodes CASTLGGEAFF. V and J are TRBV12-3 or TRBV12-4 and TRBJ1-1; tentative D call: TRBD1 (5 bases). Trimming took 7 bases from V and 7 from J, leaving 10 bases between them. The CDR3 loop spans 11 amino acids.

Only a few counts were recorded for this clonotype. CDR3 sequence: CASKVGQINEQFF. CDR3 coding DNA: TGTGCCAGCAAAGTGGGACAGATAAATGAGCAGTTCTTC. V usage is TRBV6-2 or TRBV6-3 and J usage is TRBJ2-1; 7 nucleotides align to TRBD1. The ends lost 7 bases at V and 7 bases at J; junction bases unmatched: 7. The CDR3 totals 13 residues. Per the germline V gene, CDR1 is MNHEY and CDR2 is SVGEGT.

This clonotype turned up a few times. The chain employs TRBV7-9 and TRBJ2-5; tentatively, D is TRBD2 (5 bases). V was shortened by 3 bases and J by 4 bases, with 9 bases between the two germline ends. CDR3 size: 13 residues. Germline loops: CDR1 SEHNR, CDR2 FQNEAQ (reference sequence). The CDR3 DNA sequence: TGTGCCAGCAGCTTTAGGGAGAGAGAGACCCAGTACTTC. It specifies CASSFRERETQYF.

This clonotype turned up a few times. V is TRBV6-2 or TRBV6-3 and J is TRBJ1-5, with D perhaps TRBD1 (5 bases). V lost 0 bases and J 0 bases, leaving 18 bases between the germline ends. Per germline, CDR1 MNHEY and CDR2 SVGEGT. CDR3 length: 19 residues. In DNA, the CDR3 is TGTGCCAGCAGTTACTCCGGGACTGAGGATGTCTATAGCAATCAGCCCCAGCATTTT. Protein: CASSYSGTEDVYSNQPQHF.